The clone carrying this T cell receptor (beta chain) was seen once. Followed longitudinally, the Seattle patients had been enrolled during active infection. The ends lost 5 bases at V and 10 bases at J; junction bases unmatched: 7. The CDR3 has 13 amino acids. Germline lookup yields CDR1 LNHDA and CDR2 SQIVND (reference sequence). This record comes from a study of blood T cell repertoires in COVID-19. Generated by immunoSEQ multiplex PCR, the TCRdb table keeps only in-frame clones and is missing some. The sample lists about 230,000 clones, just over 85% occurring once. Sequenced material: peripheral blood. The TCR originated in a middle-aged man with COVID-19, enrolled during active disease. The chain carries TRBV19 and TRBJ1-5; 8 bases align to TRBD1. This CDR3 reads CASSFDRGSPQHF. CDR3 nucleotide sequence: TGTGCCAGTAGTTTCGACAGGGGCTCACCCCAGCATTTT. Complete variable domain (other parts from reference TRBV19 and TRBJ1-5): DGGITQSPKYLFRKEGQNVTLSCEQNLNHDAMYWYRQDPGQGLRLIYYSQIVNDFQKGDIAEGYSVSREKKESFPLTVTSAQKNPTAFYLCASSFDRGSPQHFGDGTRLSIL.